The rows below give T cell receptor beta chains drawn from one sample of a study of T cell clones after liver transplantation. TCRdb's table, derived via immunoSEQ multiplex PCR, lists solely in-frame clones and lacks some. The table has some 61,000 clones, 60% to 75% seen once. Sequenced here: CD4+ T cells from blood, sampled at the 22-month timepoint. The source is a human patient who received a liver transplant. Some T cells may possibly be graft donor cells. Both conserved end residues are part of each CDR3. The D gene is left open where the match is weak. Rows give clone size only sometimes, using once, few, many, or a class for an expanded clone.

.	TRBJ1-6	15	.	TRBV4-2	TGTGCCAGCAGCCAAGGCGGGGGAAGGGGGTCACCCCTCCACTTT	CASSQGGGRGSPLHF
.	TRBJ1-5	12	.	TRBV6-1	TGTGCCAGCAGTGAATCCAGAGGGCCCCAGCATTTT	CASSESRGPQHF
.	TRBJ2-1	14	.	TRBV4-1	TGCGCCAGCAGCCAAGACCTAGCGCGGAATGAGCAGTTCTTC	CASSQDLARNEQFF
.	TRBJ2-1	15	.	TRBV11-2	TGTGCCAGCAGCCCCTTCAGGACCAGCGACAATGAGCAGTTCTTC	CASSPFRTSDNEQFF
.	TRBJ1-2	14	.	TRBV27	TGTGCCAGCAGTTTATCCCGGTTAACCCATGGCTACACCTTC	CASSLSRLTHGYTF
.	TRBJ2-2	15	TRBD1	TRBV11-3	TGTGCCAGCAGCGCCGGGGACAGCCGCGGCGGGGAGCTGTTTTTT	CASSAGDSRGGELFF
once	TRBJ1-2	15	TRBD1	TRBV7-8	TGTGCCAGCAGCCCCTGGACAGGGTATAACTATGGCTACACCTTC	CASSPWTGYNYGYTF
.	TRBJ2-1	14	TRBD1	TRBV6-1	TGTGCCAGCCCGCGGACAGGGGGGCTTCCTGAGCAGTTCTTC	CASPRTGGLPEQFF
.	TRBJ1-2	13	TRBD1	TRBV5-1	TGCGCCAGCAGCTACTCCGACAGGGACGGCTACACCTTC	CASSYSDRDGYTF
once	TRBJ2-7	13	.	TRBV7-6	TGTGCCAGCAGCACCAGACAGTCCTACGAGCAGTACTTC	CASSTRQSYEQYF
.	TRBJ1-1	14	.	TRBV28	TGTGCCAGCAGTCTTCCCGGCCTGAACACTGAAGCTTTCTTT	CASSLPGLNTEAFF
.	TRBJ1-2	16	TRBD1	TRBV5-4	TGTGCCAGCAGCTTGGTAGGGACAGGCAGAAGCTATGGCTACACCTTC	CASSLVGTGRSYGYTF
.	TRBJ1-4	14	.	TRBV6-5	TGTGCCAGCAGGCCTCTTGCAACTAATGAAAAACTGTTTTTT	CASRPLATNEKLFF
few	TRBJ1-2	14	TRBD1	TRBV28	TGTGCCAGCAGCCAACCGGGACAGGACTATGGCTACACCTTC	CASSQPGQDYGYTF
.	TRBJ1-2	16	.	TRBV7-3	TGTGCCAGCAGCCCTGACAGCGGAGGGAAGTGGAAGGGCTACACCTTC	CASSPDSGGKWKGYTF
.	TRBJ1-1	16	.	TRBV2	TGTGCCAGCAGTCTCCCGACCACAGGGACGGACACTGAAGCTTTCTTT	CASSLPTTGTDTEAFF
.	TRBJ2-3	14	.	TRBV2	TGTGCCAGCAGTGAAACAGGGTATCCAGATACGCAGTATTTT	CASSETGYPDTQYF
.	TRBJ1-4	16	.	TRBV19	TGTGCCAGTAGTACCCGGTTAACTGCAACTAATGAAAAACTGTTTTTT	CASSTRLTATNEKLFF
.	TRBJ2-3	13	.	TRBV19	TGTGCCAGTAGTGGGGGGGCCGGAGATACGCAGTATTTT	CASSGGAGDTQYF
.	TRBJ1-1	15	.	TRBV10-3	TGTGCCATCAGTGAGCGGGCCGCTGAGAGGACTGAAGCTTTCTTT	CAISERAAERTEAFF
.	TRBJ1-2	16	.	TRBV5-1	TGCGCCAGCAGCTTGGTATTGGGAGGATGGAACTATGGCTACACCTTC	CASSLVLGGWNYGYTF
.	TRBJ1-2	12	.	TRBV4-1	TGCGCCAGCAGCCAACAAAGGGATGGCTACACCTTC	CASSQQRDGYTF
.	TRBJ1-4	14	.	TRBV5-1	TGCGCCAGCAGCGTGGGGGAGCCCAATGAAAAACTGTTTTTT	CASSVGEPNEKLFF
.	TRBJ1-5	16	TRBD1	TRBV5-6	TGTGCCAGCAGCCGGGTAACAGGGGTCAAAAATCAGCCCCAGCATTTT	CASSRVTGVKNQPQHF
few	TRBJ2-7	16	TRBD2	TRBV5-1	TGCGCCAGCAGCTTGTGGGCCTTAGCGGGGGGAAGCGAGCAGTACTTC	CASSLWALAGGSEQYF
few	TRBJ2-3	14	.	TRBV6-6	TGTGCCAGCAGTTACTCGAGGGGCGGGGATACGCAGTATTTT	CASSYSRGGDTQYF
.	TRBJ1-6	15	.	TRBV4-1	TGCGCCAGCAGCCAAGGAACAGGGAATAATTCACCCCTCCACTTT	CASSQGTGNNSPLHF
.	TRBJ1-4	17	.	TRBV18	TGTGCCAGCTCACCCCGCGGACCAGGGGAAATTAATGAAAAACTGTTTTTT	CASSPRGPGEINEKLFF
.	TRBJ1-2	15	.	TRBV5-5	TGTGCCAGCAGCTTGGAGCGGGGATTTGACTATGGCTACACCTTC	CASSLERGFDYGYTF
.	TRBJ2-1	14	.	TRBV10-3	TGTGCCATCAGTGATATCGGCGGGGCCAAAGGGCAGTTCTTC	CAISDIGGAKGQFF
.	TRBJ1-2	16	.	TRBV7-8	TGTGCCAGCAGTTTACACCACAGGGAATACGACTATGGCTACACCTTC	CASSLHHREYDYGYTF
once	TRBJ1-6	15	.	TRBV6-5	TGTGCCAGCAGTTACCGAAGTAGAACCAATTCACCCCTCCACTTT	CASSYRSRTNSPLHF
once	TRBJ2-7	14	.	TRBV7-2	TGTGCCAGCAGCTTATCCAGACCACCCGGGGAGCAGTACTTC	CASSLSRPPGEQYF
.	TRBJ1-4	18	.	TRBV11-1	TGTGCCAGCAGCCCGGATGTTTTAAAGGGTACGACTAATGAAAAACTGTTTTTT	CASSPDVLKGTTNEKLFF
.	TRBJ1-1	13	.	TRBV28	TGTGCCAGCAGTTTCAACCAGTTCACTGAAGCTTTCTTT	CASSFNQFTEAFF
few	TRBJ2-2	15	TRBD2	TRBV11-2	TGTGCCAGCAGCTTAAGCGGGGGGGAAGCCGGGGAGCTGTTTTTT	CASSLSGGEAGELFF
.	TRBJ1-3	12	.	TRBV2	TGTGCCAGCGGGTTATCAGGAAACACCATATATTTT	CASGLSGNTIYF
once	TRBJ2-5	16	.	TRBV6-1	TGTGCCAGCAGTGAAATGAACCGGGCTTTTGAGGAGACCCAGTACTTC	CASSEMNRAFEETQYF
.	TRBJ1-6	14	.	TRBV6-6	TGTGCCAGCAGTTACAGGACGGGAGGTCCACCCCTCCACTTT	CASSYRTGGPPLHF
.	TRBJ2-7	12	.	TRBV14	TGTGCCAGCAGCCAAGATACCTACGAGCAGTACTTC	CASSQDTYEQYF
.	TRBJ1-5	17	.	TRBV19	TGTGCCAGTAACCCAAGCAGGGGCCTCTATAGCAATCAGCCCCAGCATTTT	CASNPSRGLYSNQPQHF